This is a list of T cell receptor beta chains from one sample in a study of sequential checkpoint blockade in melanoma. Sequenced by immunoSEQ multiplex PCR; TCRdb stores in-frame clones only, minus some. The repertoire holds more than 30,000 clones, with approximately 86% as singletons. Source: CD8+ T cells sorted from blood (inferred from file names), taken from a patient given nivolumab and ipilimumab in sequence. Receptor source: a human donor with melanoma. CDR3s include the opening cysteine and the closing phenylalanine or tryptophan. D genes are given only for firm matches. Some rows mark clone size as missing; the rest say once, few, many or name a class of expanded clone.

cdr3_nt: TGTGCCAGCAGTTACGGGACAGCGAACACCGGGGAGCTGTTTTTT; cdr3_aa: CASSYGTANTGELFF; clone_size: NA; j_call: TRBJ2-2; v_call: TRBV6-5; d_call: TRBD1
cdr3_nt: TGTGCCACAGACGACAGGGGAATGAACACTGAAGCTTTCTTT; cdr3_aa: CATDDRGMNTEAFF; clone_size: NA; j_call: TRBJ1-1; v_call: TRBV15; d_call: TRBD1
cdr3_nt: TGCGCCAGCAGCCCCACGCTTAAAGACAGCTATGGCTACACCTTC; cdr3_aa: CASSPTLKDSYGYTF; clone_size: NA; j_call: TRBJ1-2; v_call: TRBV7-7; d_call: NA
cdr3_nt: TGTGCCAGCAGTTTATCCATGGCTAGCGGTGAGACCCAGTACTTC; cdr3_aa: CASSLSMASGETQYF; clone_size: NA; j_call: TRBJ2-5; v_call: TRBV27; d_call: TRBD2
cdr3_nt: TGCAGCGTTGACCGCAGGAACACCGGGGAGCTGTTTTTT; cdr3_aa: CSVDRRNTGELFF; clone_size: NA; j_call: TRBJ2-2; v_call: TRBV29-1; d_call: NA
cdr3_nt: TGTGCCAGCAGTGGGGGGACTTACGAGCAGTACTTC; cdr3_aa: CASSGGTYEQYF; clone_size: NA; j_call: TRBJ2-7; v_call: TRBV25-1; d_call: NA
cdr3_nt: TGTGCCAGCAGTTTTTCCGCAGGGACTTTCTCCTACGAGCAGTACTTC; cdr3_aa: CASSFSAGTFSYEQYF; clone_size: NA; j_call: TRBJ2-7; v_call: TRBV27; d_call: NA
cdr3_nt: TGTGCCAGCACAAGCAGGGGGCGCCCCGATGGCTACACCTTC; cdr3_aa: CASTSRGRPDGYTF; clone_size: NA; j_call: TRBJ1-2; v_call: TRBV28; d_call: TRBD1
cdr3_nt: TGTGCCAGCAGCCCAGTGGGACAGGGAGATAATTGGGACTCTGGAAACACCATATATTTT; cdr3_aa: CASSPVGQGDNWDSGNTIYF; clone_size: NA; j_call: TRBJ1-3; v_call: TRBV28; d_call: TRBD1
cdr3_nt: TGTGCCAGCAGCTCTCGGAGGTCCAGCTCCTACGAGCAGTACTTC; cdr3_aa: CASSSRRSSSYEQYF; clone_size: NA; j_call: TRBJ2-7; v_call: TRBV13; d_call: NA
cdr3_nt: TGTGCCAGCAGTTTATACGCAGGGGGGAGCAATCAGCCCCAGCATTTT; cdr3_aa: CASSLYAGGSNQPQHF; clone_size: NA; j_call: TRBJ1-5; v_call: TRBV27; d_call: TRBD1
cdr3_nt: TGTGCCACCAGCAGAGGGGTACTAGCGGGACCCTACGAGCAGTACTTC; cdr3_aa: CATSRGVLAGPYEQYF; clone_size: NA; j_call: TRBJ2-7; v_call: TRBV15; d_call: TRBD2
cdr3_nt: TGTGCCAGCAGACGCGGACAGGGCAGCGGGTACGAGCAGTACTTC; cdr3_aa: CASRRGQGSGYEQYF; clone_size: NA; j_call: TRBJ2-7; v_call: TRBV21-1; d_call: NA
cdr3_nt: TGTGCCAGTACCCCGGACAGGGCCGGGGCCAACGTCCTGACTTTC; cdr3_aa: CASTPDRAGANVLTF; clone_size: NA; j_call: TRBJ2-6; v_call: TRBV19; d_call: TRBD1
cdr3_nt: TGCGCCAGCAAGAATCGGATGTGGCAGCGGGGGACTTACAATGAGCAGTTCTTC; cdr3_aa: CASKNRMWQRGTYNEQFF; clone_size: NA; j_call: TRBJ2-1; v_call: TRBV10-1; d_call: TRBD2
cdr3_nt: TGCGCCAGCAGCCCTGGACAGGGGGAAGGGTACGAGCAGTACTTC; cdr3_aa: CASSPGQGEGYEQYF; clone_size: NA; j_call: TRBJ2-7; v_call: TRBV7-6; d_call: TRBD1
cdr3_nt: TGCGCCAGCAGCTTGGCCCGGTCGAGAGAAGCTTTCTTT; cdr3_aa: CASSLARSREAFF; clone_size: few; j_call: TRBJ1-1; v_call: TRBV5-1; d_call: NA
cdr3_nt: TGTGCCAGCAGTCCAGGCTCCTACGAGCAGTACTTC; cdr3_aa: CASSPGSYEQYF; clone_size: NA; j_call: TRBJ2-7; v_call: TRBV27; d_call: NA
cdr3_nt: TGTGCCAGCAGCTTATCAGGAGGGGAGCTGTTTTTT; cdr3_aa: CASSLSGGELFF; clone_size: NA; j_call: TRBJ2-2; v_call: TRBV7-6; d_call: NA
cdr3_nt: TGCGCCAGCAGTCCCTTAGGGGGAGGGACCGGGGAGCTGTTTTTT; cdr3_aa: CASSPLGGGTGELFF; clone_size: NA; j_call: TRBJ2-2; v_call: TRBV4-1; d_call: NA
cdr3_nt: TGTGCCACCCGGAGTCTATGGGATGAGCAGTTCTTC; cdr3_aa: CATRSLWDEQFF; clone_size: few; j_call: TRBJ2-1; v_call: TRBV6-5; d_call: NA
cdr3_nt: TGTGCCAGCAGCCCGATCCTCGGCGGGGGAGAGCAGTACTTC; cdr3_aa: CASSPILGGGEQYF; clone_size: NA; j_call: TRBJ2-7; v_call: TRBV9; d_call: TRBD2
cdr3_nt: TGTGCCAGCAGCGTAGCTACTAGTGGACAAGAGACCCAGTACTTC; cdr3_aa: CASSVATSGQETQYF; clone_size: NA; j_call: TRBJ2-5; v_call: TRBV9; d_call: NA
cdr3_nt: TGTGCCAGCAGCTTGTTCTCAGGGGAGCAGTACTTC; cdr3_aa: CASSLFSGEQYF; clone_size: NA; j_call: TRBJ2-7; v_call: TRBV5-4; d_call: NA
cdr3_nt: TGTGCCAGCAGCTGGGGCCCGGGCGGGAGGGCCGGCGGGGAGCTGTTTTTT; cdr3_aa: CASSWGPGGRAGGELFF; clone_size: NA; j_call: TRBJ2-2; v_call: TRBV7-2; d_call: TRBD2
cdr3_nt: TGTGCCAGCAGCAAAACCCGGGACAGGGTAGGGCTCAATGAGCAGTTCTTC; cdr3_aa: CASSKTRDRVGLNEQFF; clone_size: NA; j_call: TRBJ2-1; v_call: TRBV7-9; d_call: TRBD1
cdr3_nt: TGTGCCAGCAGTCCCGACAGGGGGGTCTACAATGAGCAGTTCTTC; cdr3_aa: CASSPDRGVYNEQFF; clone_size: NA; j_call: TRBJ2-1; v_call: TRBV27; d_call: TRBD1
cdr3_nt: TGTGCCAGCAGCTTAGCCGGTCAGGGGGCCCTTTTTAGCAATCAGCCCCAGCATTTT; cdr3_aa: CASSLAGQGALFSNQPQHF; clone_size: NA; j_call: TRBJ1-5; v_call: TRBV7-2; d_call: TRBD1